This paragraph reports one T cell receptor (beta chain). Its cognate antigen has yet to be identified. Germline is not matched at one junction end, which may reflect a read error. CDR1 MNHEY and CDR2 SVGAGI were looked up in the germline V gene. The CDR3 sequence holds 12 residues, the cysteine and phenylalanine included. The only DNA kept is the CDR3, 36 bases in frame from the first base. Libraries were constructed by 5' RACE. Instrument on record: Illumina HiSeq 2500. A second PCR of about 6 to 11 cycles was run with a J-beta primer mix and a sample-barcoded 5' primer. Each TCR beta cDNA molecule received a unique molecular identifier from a template-switch 5' adaptor carrying 12 random nucleotides. Each sample yielded at least 3 million CDR3-containing paired-end reads. First-strand cDNA synthesis was performed from all RNA using the Mint cDNA synthesis kit, with priming by a TRBC-specific oligonucleotide. After uracil-DNA glycosylase treatment, a first 18-cycle PCR used universal primers M1SS and BC2_uni_R on all cDNA. For the original study's pipeline: Normalization of each sample was performed by random selection of 1 million high-quality reads, each carrying a distinct molecular identifier. Instead of being binned into consensus sequences, reads with shared molecular identifiers were discarded. CDR3 identification, clonotype clustering and error correction used MiTCR with a Q25 quality threshold and the strictest error-elimination algorithm. A nonparametric unseen species model with Euler transformation was used to estimate lower-bound total TCR beta diversity. TCRdb applied fastp at Q25 and MiXCR to the public reads, then kept only in-frame beta chains. Here each entry gathers all rows of one CDR3 protein and keeps the most common genes and DNA. The V and J calls were determined by TCRdb, not by the authors. In this sample the table shows approximately 400,000 distinct CDR3 sequences, more than 45% of which occur a single time. The leading ten clones occupy roughly 51% of the sample.

The data originate from a study of blood T cells in healthy people across ages (dated by TCRdb to the mid-2010s). Background for the entire study: In model experiments, template switching captured about one uniquely barcoded TCR beta cDNA molecule for every two T cells. The study measured age-related changes in TCR beta repertoire diversity using deep sequencing normalized with unique cDNA molecular identifiers. Four age groups were formed from the donors: young (average about 15 years), middle-aged (around 41), aged (over 55) and long-lived (approximately 80). Two additional independent replicas of 1 million unique cDNA reads from the same blood draw were analyzed for two donors (one aged 18 to 30 and one aged 80 or older). To avoid experimental bias, donors of different ages were randomly spread across the sequencing lanes. General study outcomes and caveats: Because donor CMV infection status was unknown, age-related changes in expanded clonotypes were potentially confounded. Total diversity estimates from one million sequenced T cells were considered lower bounds and underestimates. Compared with the aged group, more naive CD4+ T cells, fewer expanded clones and increased TCR diversity were shown by the long-lived group, suggesting age selection. Bulk unsorted PBMC profiling prevented conclusive comparison of naive and antigen-experienced compartments. As age increased, observed TCR beta diversity per million T cells dropped in a roughly linear way, and a significant reduction was already evident by age roughly 40. The percentage of naive T cells measured by flow cytometry correlated strongly with observed TCR beta diversity.

Donors were a few dozen systemically healthy Caucasian individuals from Russia aged roughly 6 to 95 years. Each donor gave approximately 9.4 milliliters of peripheral blood, drawn into EDTA-treated Vacutainer tubes. Ficoll-Paque density-gradient centrifugation was used to isolate PBMCs, with at least 7 million per sample. Trizol reagent was used to extract total RNA from the PBMCs, yielding at least 5.5 micrograms per sample. Naive CD45RAhigh/CD27high T cell percentages were measured by flow cytometry on a PBMC aliquot from every donor. The V and J genes are TRBV6-5 and TRBJ2-7; TRBD1 is a weak D gene call, 5 bases matching. Sequencing was carried out using blood. The receptor was isolated from a man aged 60-69 years in good health. The DNA is TGCGCCAGCAGCTTTACAGGCTACGAGCAGTACTTC. Its translation reads: CASSFTGYEQYF.